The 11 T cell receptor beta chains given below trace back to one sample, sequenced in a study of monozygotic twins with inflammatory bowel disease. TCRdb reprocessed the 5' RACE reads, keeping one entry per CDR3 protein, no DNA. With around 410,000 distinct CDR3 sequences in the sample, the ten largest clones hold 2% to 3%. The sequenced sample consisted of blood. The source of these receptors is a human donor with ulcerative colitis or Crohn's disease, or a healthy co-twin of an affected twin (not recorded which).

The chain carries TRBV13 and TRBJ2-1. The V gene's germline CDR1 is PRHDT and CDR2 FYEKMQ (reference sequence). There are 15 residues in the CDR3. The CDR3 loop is CASSLGLDSYNEQFF.

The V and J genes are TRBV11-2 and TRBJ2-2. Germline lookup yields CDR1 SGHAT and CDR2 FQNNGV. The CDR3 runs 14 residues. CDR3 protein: CASSVRHNTGELFF. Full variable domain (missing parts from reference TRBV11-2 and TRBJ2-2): EAGVAQSPRYKIIEKRQSVAFWCNPISGHATLYWYQQILGQGPKLLIQFQNNGVVDDSQLPKDRFSAERLKGVDSTLKIQPAKLEDSAVYLCASSVRHNTGELFFGEGSRLTVL.

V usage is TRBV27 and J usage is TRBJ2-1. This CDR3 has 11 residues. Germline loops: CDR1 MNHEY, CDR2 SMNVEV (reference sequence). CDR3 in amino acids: CASREAGEQFF.

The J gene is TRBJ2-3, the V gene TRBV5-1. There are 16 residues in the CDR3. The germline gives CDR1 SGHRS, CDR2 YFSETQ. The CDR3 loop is CASSLDFAASTDTQYF.

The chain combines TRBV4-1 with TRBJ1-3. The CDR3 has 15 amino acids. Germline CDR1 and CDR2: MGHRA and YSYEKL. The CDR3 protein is CASSTRESSGNTIYF.

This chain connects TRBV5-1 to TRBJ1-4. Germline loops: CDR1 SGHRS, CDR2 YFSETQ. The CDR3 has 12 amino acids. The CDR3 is CASRTGNEKLFF.

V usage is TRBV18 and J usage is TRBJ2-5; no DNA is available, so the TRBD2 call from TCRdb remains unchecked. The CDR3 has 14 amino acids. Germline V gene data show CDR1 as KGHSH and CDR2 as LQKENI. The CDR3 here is CASSPPSSAETQYF.

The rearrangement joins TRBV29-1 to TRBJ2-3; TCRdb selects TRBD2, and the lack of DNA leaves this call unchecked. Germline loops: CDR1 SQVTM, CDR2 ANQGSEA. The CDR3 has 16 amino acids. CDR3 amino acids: CSVPPGLAGITDTQYF.

CDR3: CASRTQQATDTQYF. The rearrangement links TRBV5-1 to TRBJ2-3. Per germline, CDR1 SGHRS and CDR2 YFSETQ. The CDR3 runs to 14 residues.

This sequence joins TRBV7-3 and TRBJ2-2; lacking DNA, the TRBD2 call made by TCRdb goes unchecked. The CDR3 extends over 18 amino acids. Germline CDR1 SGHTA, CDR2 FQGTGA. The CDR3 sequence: CASSPLTSGSANTGELFF.

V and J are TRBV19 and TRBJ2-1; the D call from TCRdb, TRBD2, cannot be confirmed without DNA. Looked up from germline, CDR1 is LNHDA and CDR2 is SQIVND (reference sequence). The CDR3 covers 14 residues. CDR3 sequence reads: CASSQSQTRAEQFF.